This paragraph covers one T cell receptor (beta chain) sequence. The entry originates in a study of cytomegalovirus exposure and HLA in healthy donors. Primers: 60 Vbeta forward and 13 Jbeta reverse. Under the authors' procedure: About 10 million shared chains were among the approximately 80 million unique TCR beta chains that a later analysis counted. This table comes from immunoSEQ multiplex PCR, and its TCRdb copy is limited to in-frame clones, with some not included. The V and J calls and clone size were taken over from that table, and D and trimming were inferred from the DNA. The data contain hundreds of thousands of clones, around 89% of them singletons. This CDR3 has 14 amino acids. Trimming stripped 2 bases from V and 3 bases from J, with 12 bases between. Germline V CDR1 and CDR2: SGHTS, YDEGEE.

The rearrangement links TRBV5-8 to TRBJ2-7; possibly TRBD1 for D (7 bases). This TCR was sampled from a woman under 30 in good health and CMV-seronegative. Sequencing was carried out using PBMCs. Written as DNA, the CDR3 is TGTGCCAGCAGCTTACAGGGGACTTACTACGAGCAGTACTTC. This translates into CASSLQGTYYEQYF.